These 12 T cell receptor beta chains were sequenced from one sample in a study of blood T cells in healthy people across ages. Primers used in a second PCR of about 7 to 11 cycles were a sample-barcoded 5' primer and a J-beta primer mix. TCRdb itself ran the 5' RACE reads through MiXCR, one entry per CDR3 protein. The data contain about 930,000 distinct CDR3 sequences, about 27% of them singletons. These data are also associated with another study on T cells of mothers and their children.

The sequencing sample was made of blood. The source is a woman aged 40 to 50 in good health.

This clonotype was detected a few times. This rearrangement joins TRBV28 to TRBJ2-7; 12 nucleotides align to TRBD1. Germline CDR1 MDHEN, CDR2 SYDVKM. V gave up 1 base and J gave up 6 bases; unmatched junction bases: 4. The length of the CDR3 is 15 residues. The CDR3 nucleotides read TGTGCCAGCAGTTTATCCGGGACAGGGGGCACCGAGCAGTACTTC. Translated: CASSLSGTGGTEQYF.

J is TRBJ2-3 and V is TRBV20-1; 13 bases line up with TRBD2. V was clipped by 5 bases and J by 4 bases; unmatched bases: 6. Germline loops: CDR1 DFQATT, CDR2 SNEGSKA (reference sequence). This CDR3 contains 15 residues. CDR3 amino acids: CSAGVGLAGSDTQYF. The CDR3 DNA sequence: TGCAGTGCTGGCGTGGGACTAGCGGGATCAGATACGCAGTATTTT.

This clonotype was seen only a few times. CDR3 amino acids: CASSARQGGSYGYTF. The CDR3 DNA follows: TGTGCCAGCAGCGCAAGACAGGGTGGATCCTATGGCTACACCTTC. V usage is TRBV7-6 and J usage is TRBJ1-2; TRBD1 aligns across 7 bases. This CDR3 region has 15 residues. V lost 5 bases to trimming and J lost 4 bases; unmatched junction nucleotides: 10. Germline CDR1 and CDR2: SGHVS and FNYEAQ.

The chain links TRBV24-1 to TRBJ2-1; D perhaps matches TRBD1 (5 bases). CDR1 is KGHDR and CDR2 is SFDVKD in the germline V gene. The CDR3 spans 14 residues. Trimming left V 4 bases short and J 2 bases short, with 8 bases between. This CDR3 reads CATSEMDTYNEQFF. CDR3 DNA sequence: TGTGCCACCAGTGAAATGGACACCTACAATGAGCAGTTCTTC.

This clonotype was recorded once. The gene calls are TRBV7-9 and TRBJ2-7; 12 bases map to TRBD2. Unmatched junction bases numbered 5, after V lost 5 bases and J lost 3 bases. Germline V CDR1 and CDR2: SEHNR, FQNEAQ (reference sequence). This CDR3 is built from 15 residues. CDR3 in amino acids: CASSHELAGGYEQYF. CDR3 sequence (DNA): TGTGCCAGCAGCCACGAACTAGCGGGGGGCTACGAGCAGTACTTC.

This clonotype was observed many times. This chain links TRBV20-1 with TRBJ2-1, with D maybe TRBD2 (5 bases). The germline V and J ends were trimmed by 1 base and 3 bases, with 7 bases remaining between them. CDR1 is DFQATT, CDR2 SNEGSKA, per germline (reference sequence). The length of the CDR3 is 13 residues. The CDR3 nucleotides read TGCAGTGCTAGAGCGGGGAACTACAATGAGCAGTTCTTC. Its translation: CSARAGNYNEQFF.

Ten or more counts support this clonotype. This sequence joins TRBV7-2 and TRBJ2-6; 7 bases agree with TRBD1. The CDR3 spans 16 residues. Trimming took 5 bases from V and 4 from J; bases not matched to a gene: 8. Germline values: CDR1 SGHTA, CDR2 FQGNSA. CDR3 region: CASSRPTGIGANVLTF. CDR3 coding DNA: TGTGCCAGCAGCCGCCCGACAGGGATCGGGGCCAACGTCCTGACTTTC. Combining the CDR3 with reference TRBV7-2 and TRBJ2-6 gives the whole variable domain GAGVSQSPSNKVTEKGKDVELRCDPISGHTALYWYRQSLGQGLEFLIYFQGNSAPDKSGLPSDRFSAERTGGSVSTLTIQRTQQEDSAVYLCASSRPTGIGANVLTFGAGSRLTVL.

The J gene is TRBJ1-5, the V gene TRBV20-1; D possibly corresponds to TRBD1 (5 bases). This CDR3 spans 15 amino acids. V was pared by 2 bases and J by 2 bases, with 13 bases between. CDR1 DFQATT and CDR2 SNEGSKA come from the germline V gene (reference sequence). In DNA, the CDR3 is TGCAGTGCTAGATTGCCCGACAGCGGCAATCAGCCCCAGCATTTT. Translation gives CSARLPDSGNQPQHF.

The chain joins TRBV28 to TRBJ2-1, with a weak D call TRBD1 (5 bases). The J call is doubtful: the DNA matches TRBJ2-7 better. The CDR3 totals 14 residues. The germline gives CDR1 MDHEN, CDR2 SYDVKM. The CDR3: CASIRAAWGGEQYF. The CDR3 coding sequence is TGTGCCAGCATCCGTGCAGCCTGGGGCGGCGAGCAGTACTTC.

Details on this clonotype: A much larger clone differs by one base, so this may be a read error. V gene TRBV12-3 or TRBV12-4 combines with J gene TRBJ2-3, with a tentative D call TRBD1 (5 bases). The CDR3 contains 13 residues. The CDR3: CACSFRGGDTQYF. CDR3 coding DNA: TGTGCCTGCAGTTTTAGGGGTGGAGATACGCAGTATTTT.

This clonotype was seen a few times. V usage is TRBV20-1 and J usage is TRBJ2-7; D ambiguous. Between the trimmed V and J ends, which lost 6 bases and 2 bases, there was a span of 17 bases. Germline V lookup: CDR1 DFQATT, CDR2 SNEGSKA (reference sequence). CDR3 length equals 14 residues. CDR3 coding DNA: TGCAGTGCCCCCTATGGCAGGCCTCCCTACGAGCAGTACTTC. It codes for CSAPYGRPPYEQYF.

This clonotype has only a few counts. This rearrangement joins TRBV7-2 to TRBJ2-1, with 9 bases aligning to TRBD2. The CDR3 has 16 amino acids. The germline CDR1 and CDR2 sequences are SGHTA and FQGNSA. V lost 8 bases and J lost 0; bases outside the gene matches: 8. CDR3 amino acids: CASEGGGVNSYNEQFF. CDR3 bases: TGTGCCAGCGAGGGCGGGGGGGTTAACTCCTACAATGAGCAGTTCTTC.